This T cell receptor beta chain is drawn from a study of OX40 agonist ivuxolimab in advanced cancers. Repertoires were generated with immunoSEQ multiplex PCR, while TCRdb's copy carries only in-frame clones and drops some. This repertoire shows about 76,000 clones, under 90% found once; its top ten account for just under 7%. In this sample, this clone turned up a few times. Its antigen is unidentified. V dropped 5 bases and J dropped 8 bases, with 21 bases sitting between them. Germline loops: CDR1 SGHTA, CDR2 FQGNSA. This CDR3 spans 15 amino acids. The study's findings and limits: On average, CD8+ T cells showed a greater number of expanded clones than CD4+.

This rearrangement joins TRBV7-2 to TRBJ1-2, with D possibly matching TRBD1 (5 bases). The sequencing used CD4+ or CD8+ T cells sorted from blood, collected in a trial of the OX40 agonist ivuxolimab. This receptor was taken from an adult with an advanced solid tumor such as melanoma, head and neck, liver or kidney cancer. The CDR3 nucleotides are TGTGCCAGCAGCCAAGATGGCAGGACAAGTGGGGGCTACACCTTC. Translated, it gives CASSQDGRTSGGYTF.